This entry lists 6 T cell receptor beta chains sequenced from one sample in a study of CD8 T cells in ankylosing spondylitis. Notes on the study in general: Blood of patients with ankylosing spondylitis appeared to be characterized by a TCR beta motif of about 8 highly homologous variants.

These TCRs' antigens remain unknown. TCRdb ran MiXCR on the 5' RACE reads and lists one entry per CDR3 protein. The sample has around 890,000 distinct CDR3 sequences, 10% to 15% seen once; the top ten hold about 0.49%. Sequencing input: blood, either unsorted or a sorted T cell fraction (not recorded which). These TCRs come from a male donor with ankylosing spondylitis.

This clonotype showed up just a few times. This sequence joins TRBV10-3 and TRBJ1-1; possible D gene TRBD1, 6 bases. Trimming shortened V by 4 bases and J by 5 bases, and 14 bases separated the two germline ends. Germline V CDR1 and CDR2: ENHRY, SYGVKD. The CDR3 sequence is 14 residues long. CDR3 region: CAISVAGAETEAFF. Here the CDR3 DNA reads TGTGCCATCAGTGTAGCAGGGGCTGAGACTGAAGCTTTCTTT.

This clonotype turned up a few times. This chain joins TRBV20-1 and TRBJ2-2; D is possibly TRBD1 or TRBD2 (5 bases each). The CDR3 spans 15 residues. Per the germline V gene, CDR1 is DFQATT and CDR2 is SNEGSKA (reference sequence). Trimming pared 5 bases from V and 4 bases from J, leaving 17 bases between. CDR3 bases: TGCAGTGCTCGAGGGACGGGCGGAATCACCGGGGAGCTGTTTTTT. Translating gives CSARGTGGITGELFF.

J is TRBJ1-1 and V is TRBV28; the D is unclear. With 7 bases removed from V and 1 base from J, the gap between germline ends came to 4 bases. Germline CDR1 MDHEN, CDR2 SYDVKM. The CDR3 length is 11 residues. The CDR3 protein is CASTSNTEAFF. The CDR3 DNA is TGTGCCAGCACCTCGAACACTGAAGCTTTCTTT.

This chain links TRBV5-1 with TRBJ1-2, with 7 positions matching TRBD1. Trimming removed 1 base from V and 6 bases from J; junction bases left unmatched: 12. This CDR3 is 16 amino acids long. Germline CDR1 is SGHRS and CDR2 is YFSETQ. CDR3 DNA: TGCGCCAGCAGCTTGTGGGGGACAGTCCGGGAAGATGGCTACACCTTC. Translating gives CASSLWGTVREDGYTF.

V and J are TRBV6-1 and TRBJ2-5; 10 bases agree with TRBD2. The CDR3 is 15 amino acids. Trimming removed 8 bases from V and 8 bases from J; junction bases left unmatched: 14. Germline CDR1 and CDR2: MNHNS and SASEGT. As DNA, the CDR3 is TGTGCCAGCCTTCCGGGACTAGCGAACTCGGGAACCCAGTACTTC. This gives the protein CASLPGLANSGTQYF.

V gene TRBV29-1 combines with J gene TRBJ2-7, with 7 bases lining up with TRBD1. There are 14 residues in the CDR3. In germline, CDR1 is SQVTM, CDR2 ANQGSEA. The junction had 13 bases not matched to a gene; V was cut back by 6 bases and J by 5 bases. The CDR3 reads CSVARQGSGNEQYF. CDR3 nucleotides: TGCAGCGTGGCACGACAGGGATCTGGAAACGAGCAGTACTTC.